The 27 T cell receptor beta chains below come from one sample, sequenced in a study of a mutant IDH1 vaccine in newly diagnosed glioma. Indicated time point: week 47, end of study. Doses of 300 ug of mutant IDH1 20-mer peptide were given with topical imiquimod. Their cognate antigens are unknown. Sequencing used immunoSEQ multiplex PCR; TCRdb keeps in-frame clones, though not all of them. Among tens of thousands of clones listed, approximately 89% were seen once. The material was PBMCs, obtained from a glioma patient whose treatment included an IDH1 peptide vaccine. The receptors derive from a man aged 35-49 years with glioma.

The J gene is TRBJ2-6, the V gene TRBV7-8; D may be TRBD1 (6 bases). Germline values: CDR1 SGHVS, CDR2 FQNEAQ. The CDR3 totals 15 residues. Trimming took 8 bases from V and 0 from J, leaving 11 bases between them. The CDR3 DNA reads as TGTGCCAGCCAGGGGACACACTCTGGGGCCAACGTCCTGACTTTC. This translates into CASQGTHSGANVLTF.

The chain employs TRBV5-1 and TRBJ1-1; tentative D call: TRBD1 (5 bases). The CDR3 extends over 20 amino acids. The germline V and J ends were trimmed by 3 bases and 1 base, with 28 bases remaining between them. Germline-derived CDR1 and CDR2 are SGHRS and YFSETQ. As DNA, the CDR3 is TGCGCCAGCAGCTCCATTTTTCATCTGGACATCTCTAGGGCGAACACTGAAGCTTTCTTT. Amino acid sequence: CASSSIFHLDISRANTEAFF. Filled out from reference TRBV5-1 and TRBJ1-1, the complete variable domain reads KAGVTQTPRYLIKTRGQQVTLSCSPISGHRSVSWYQQTPGQGLQFLFEYFSETQRNKGNFPGRFSGRQFSNSRSEMNVSTLELGDSALYLCASSSIFHLDISRANTEAFFGQGTRLTVV.

The rearrangement links TRBV2 to TRBJ1-2, with 11 bases that match TRBD1. The CDR3 runs 15 residues. From germline, CDR1 is SNHLY and CDR2 FYNNEI. V shed 7 bases and J 0 bases; nucleotides not matched to a gene: 4. CDR3 coding DNA: TGTGCCAGCATTTCGGGACAGGGGGCTAACTATGGCTACACCTTC. Protein: CASISGQGANYGYTF.

Of note for this clone: This likely comes from a read error, as the CDR3 has no conserved phenylalanine or tryptophan at its end. The chain combines TRBV25-1 with TRBJ1-6, with TRBD1 identical over 8 bases. The CDR3 runs to 17 residues. Germline V gives CDR1 MGHDK, CDR2 SYGVNS. Unmatched junction bases numbered 13, after V lost 5 bases and J lost 7 bases. DNA for the CDR3: TGTGCCAGCAGTCAAGTGCCCGGGACAGGCACCAATTCACCCCTCCACCTT. Protein product: CASSQVPGTGTNSPLHL.

The table lists this clone with a few counts. This sequence joins TRBV5-6 and TRBJ1-3, with D uncertain. Trimming shortened V by 3 bases and J by 4 bases, and 14 bases separated the two germline ends. The CDR3 extends over 15 amino acids. Per germline, CDR1 SGHDT and CDR2 YYEEEE. The CDR3 DNA reads as TGTGCCAGCAGCTCTGCGTCGGGGTTCGGAAACACCATATATTTT. Translated: CASSSASGFGNTIYF.

This chain connects TRBV5-6 to TRBJ1-6; maybe TRBD1 (5 bases). From germline, CDR1 is SGHDT and CDR2 YYEEEE. V dropped 3 bases and J dropped 8 bases, with 12 bases sitting between them. CDR3 length equals 14 residues. The CDR3 sequence is CASSSGTLHSPLHF. CDR3 sequence (DNA): TGTGCCAGCAGCTCCGGGACTCTTCATTCACCCCTCCACTTT.

CDR3 sequence (DNA): TGTGCCACCAGCAGGGCTTCAGGGGGCACTGAAGCTTTCTTT. Translated, it gives CATSRASGGTEAFF. The chain uses TRBV15 and TRBJ1-1, with TRBD1 identical over 7 bases. Germline V gives CDR1 LNHNV, CDR2 YYDKDF (reference sequence). The CDR3 sequence is 14 residues long. The ends lost 3 bases at V and 4 bases at J; junction bases unmatched: 5.

This chain joins TRBV19 and TRBJ1-6; 8 positions match TRBD1. V trimming: 4 bases; J trimming: 8 bases; junction bases outside the gene matches: 4. Germline V gene data show CDR1 as LNHDA and CDR2 as SQIVND (reference sequence). The CDR3 loop spans 14 amino acids. CDR3 nucleotide sequence: TGTGCCAGTAGTAAGGGACAGGTGGATTCACCCCTCCACTTT. It translates to CASSKGQVDSPLHF.

The chain combines TRBV2 with TRBJ2-1; a possible D gene is TRBD2 (6 bases). V dropped 5 bases and J dropped 4 bases, with 15 bases sitting between them. Germline CDR1 and CDR2: SNHLY and FYNNEI. The CDR3 length is 15 residues. Written as DNA, the CDR3 is TGTGCCAGCAGTCAAACTAGCTGGGGATACAATGAGCAGTTCTTC. As protein: CASSQTSWGYNEQFF.

The V and J genes are TRBV7-8 and TRBJ2-1; D is unclear. Between the trimmed V and J ends, which lost 5 bases and 4 bases, there was a span of 9 bases. The CDR3 contains 13 residues. Germline lookup yields CDR1 SGHVS and CDR2 FQNEAQ. CDR3 amino acids: CASSLGRYNEQFF. CDR3 DNA sequence: TGTGCCAGCAGCCTCGGCCGATACAATGAGCAGTTCTTC.

V usage is TRBV6-6 and J usage is TRBJ1-5, with unresolved D. The germline V gene has CDR1 MNHNY and CDR2 SVGAGI (reference sequence). The CDR3 is 13 residues long. V was trimmed by 2 bases and J by 7 bases, leaving 9 bases between them. The CDR3 reads CASSYDGGQPQHF. CDR3 coding DNA: TGTGCCAGCAGTTACGACGGAGGCCAGCCCCAGCATTTT.

The chain links TRBV5-8 to TRBJ2-1; D gene ambiguous. Germline CDR1 SGHTS, CDR2 YDEGEE. The CDR3 consists of 14 residues. The germline V and J ends were trimmed by 0 bases and 10 bases, with 14 bases remaining between them. The CDR3 DNA is TGTGCCAGCAGCTTGGCCTACACTGTTGCCGAGCAGTTCTTC. This gives the protein CASSLAYTVAEQFF.

This clone was found once. The gene calls are TRBV28 and TRBJ2-7, with D unclear. Germline-derived CDR1 and CDR2 are MDHEN and SYDVKM. Trimming pared 4 bases from V and 6 bases from J, leaving 10 bases between. This CDR3 comprises 12 residues. CDR3 DNA sequence: TGTGCCAGCAGTTCCCCCGGCCGCGAGCAGTACGTC. This gives the protein CASSSPGREQYV.

The J gene is TRBJ1-6, the V gene TRBV10-3; 7 bases are shared with TRBD1. V shed 8 bases and J 0 bases; nucleotides not matched to a gene: 10. Germline V gene lookup returns CDR1 ENHRY and CDR2 SYGVKD. This CDR3 is 17 amino acids long. DNA of the CDR3: TGTGCCATCTCCTCGGCGACAGGGAGCTCCTATAATTCACCCCTCCACTTT. This gives the protein CAISSATGSSYNSPLHF.

This chain uses TRBV12-5 with TRBJ2-1, with D perhaps matching TRBD2 (6 bases). CDR1 is LGHNT, CDR2 FRNRAP, per germline. Trimming left V 6 bases short and J 3 bases short, with 18 bases between. This CDR3 has 16 amino acids. The CDR3 protein is CASGNTFAGSYNEQFF. The DNA for the CDR3 is TGTGCTAGTGGCAACACGTTCGCGGGAAGCTACAATGAGCAGTTCTTC. The entire variable domain, with the rest obtained from reference TRBV12-5 and TRBJ2-1, is as follows: DARVTQTPRHKVTEMGQEVTMRCQPILGHNTVFWYRQTMMQGLELLAYFRNRAPLDDSGMPKDRFSAEMPDATLATLKIQPSEPRDSAVYFCASGNTFAGSYNEQFFGPGTRLTVL.

This chain uses TRBV6-1 with TRBJ1-1; weak D call: TRBD1 (5 bases). Germline V gene lookup returns CDR1 MNHNS and CDR2 SASEGT. This CDR3 region has 13 residues. With 1 base removed from V and 11 bases from J, the gap between germline ends came to 14 bases. Written as DNA, the CDR3 is TGTGCCAGCAGTGAAGTCGGAGGGGAGCGGGCTTTCTTT. Protein product: CASSEVGGERAFF.

V usage is TRBV10-3 and J usage is TRBJ1-1; 8 nucleotides line up with TRBD1. V gave up 6 bases and J gave up 3 bases; unmatched junction bases: 6. CDR3 length equals 14 residues. The V gene's germline CDR1 is ENHRY and CDR2 SYGVKD. CDR3: CAIREQGDYTEAFF. DNA for the CDR3: TGTGCCATCAGGGAACAGGGGGATTACACTGAAGCTTTCTTT.

V gene TRBV5-6 combines with J gene TRBJ1-5, with D unresolved. This CDR3 region has 16 residues. Per the germline V gene, CDR1 is SGHDT and CDR2 is YYEEEE. V was cut by 1 base and J by 0 bases, with 11 bases left in between. The CDR3 sequence: CASSLSLGNSNQPQHF. DNA of the CDR3: TGTGCCAGCAGCTTGTCTTTAGGAAATAGCAATCAGCCCCAGCATTTT.

This clone was counted a single time. J is TRBJ2-7 and V is TRBV28, with D tentatively TRBD2 (5 bases). Germline CDR1 reads MDHEN; CDR2 reads SYDVKM. V was pared by 7 bases and J by 0 bases, with 22 bases between. There are 17 residues in the CDR3. The CDR3 DNA follows: TGTGCCAGCATCCCCGCCCGCGGGTGGGGTACCTCCTACGAGCAGTACTTC. The encoded protein is CASIPARGWGTSYEQYF.

This chain links TRBV5-6 with TRBJ2-1, with TRBD2 identical over 9 bases. CDR1 and CDR2 (germline): SGHDT, YYEEEE. J gave up 7 bases and V 1 base, and 6 bases lay outside the gene matches. The CDR3 runs to 15 residues. The CDR3 coding sequence is TGTGCCAGCAGCTTGACTAGCGGGTTTGCGAATGAGCAGTTCTTC. This codes for CASSLTSGFANEQFF.

The chain employs TRBV5-5 and TRBJ2-1; TRBD2 agrees at 14 bases. This CDR3 comprises 17 residues. The germline V gene encodes CDR1 SGHKS and CDR2 YYEKEE (reference sequence). The V gene end was trimmed by 3 bases and the J gene end by 10 bases; junction bases not matched to a gene: 12. Here the CDR3 DNA reads TGTGCCAGCAGCTCTCACCCGACTAGCGGGGGGGCGGCGGAGCAGTTCTTC. It specifies CASSSHPTSGGAAEQFF.

The chain uses TRBV7-2 and TRBJ1-2, with D tentatively TRBD1 (5 bases). CDR1 and CDR2 from the germline V gene are SGHTA and FQGNSA. CDR3 length equals 14 residues. Trimming shortened V by 5 bases and J by 2 bases, and 12 bases separated the two germline ends. The CDR3: CASSLGTANYGYTF. The DNA of the CDR3 is TGTGCCAGCAGCCTGGGGACGGCGAACTATGGCTACACCTTC.

The rearrangement uses TRBV4-1 and TRBJ1-1, with D maybe TRBD1 (5 bases). Germline V gene data show CDR1 as MGHRA and CDR2 as YSYEKL. This CDR3 is built from 16 residues. V dropped 2 bases and J dropped 0 bases, with 13 bases sitting between them. CDR3 DNA: TGCGCCAGCAGCCAATCCGGGGACCCCATGAACACTGAAGCTTTCTTT. Protein sequence: CASSQSGDPMNTEAFF.

This clone appeared a few times. The CDR3 sequence is CAWSPRQLHNSPLHF. CDR3 coding DNA: TGTGCCTGGAGCCCCCGGCAACTCCATAATTCACCCCTCCACTTT. V and J are TRBV30 and TRBJ1-6; D is ambiguous. The CDR3 runs 15 residues. Germline CDR1 GTSNPN, CDR2 SVGIG (reference sequence). V was shortened by 3 bases and J by 5 bases, with 14 bases between the two germline ends. Variable domain in full (rest from reference TRBV30 and TRBJ1-6): SQTIHQWPATLVQPVGSPLSLECTVEGTSNPNLYWYRQAAGRGLQLLFYSVGIGQISSEVPQNLSASRPQDRQFILSSKKLLLSDSGFYLCAWSPRQLHNSPLHFGNGTRLTVT.

The rearrangement links TRBV19 to TRBJ1-2; D is ambiguous. The germline CDR1 and CDR2 sequences are LNHDA and SQIVND (reference sequence). V was pared by 6 bases and J by 4 bases, with 18 bases between. The CDR3 covers 15 residues. The CDR3 nucleotides read TGTGCCAGTAGCTCCGGACCCGAGACTTTCTATGGCTACACCTTC. As protein: CASSSGPETFYGYTF.

The V call is TRBV2, the J call TRBJ2-2, with 7 nucleotides matching TRBD2. Trimming took 5 bases from V and 6 from J; bases not matched to a gene: 9. Germline values: CDR1 SNHLY, CDR2 FYNNEI. The CDR3 extends over 15 amino acids. CDR3 DNA: TGTGCCAGCAGTTACCGGGAGGCTGGCGCCGGGGAGCTGTTTTTT. The encoded protein is CASSYREAGAGELFF.

The V and J genes are TRBV19 and TRBJ2-7, with a possible D match to TRBD1 (6 bases). Germline CDR1 LNHDA, CDR2 SQIVND (reference sequence). This CDR3 has 15 residues. Trimming cost V 5 bases and J 0 bases, with 14 bases left between them. The CDR3 DNA is TGTGCCAGTAGTGAAGACAGGCGGAGCTCCTACGAGCAGTACTTC. It is translated as CASSEDRRSSYEQYF.